This record covers a single TCR beta chain. What it binds is unknown. This sample is part of a study of early T cells in non-severe SARS-CoV-2 infection. Study-wide background: Chains from this unsorted whole-blood bulk RNA could not be paired. Broader study findings: In VDJdb matching, anti-spike CD8 responses were favored while private and CD4 specificities went missing.

CDR1 and CDR2 (germline): SGHTA, FQGNSA. The V and J ends lost 1 base and 0 bases respectively, with 10 bases between them. The CDR3 is made up of 16 amino acids. Unique molecular identifiers were attached to individual cDNA molecules. MiXCR, applied by TCRdb to the 5' RACE reads, yields one record per CDR3 protein. The sample lists roughly 55,000 distinct CDR3 sequences; roughly 6.8% were seen once. The chain carries TRBV7-2 and TRBJ1-3; D not certain. Material for sequencing was whole blood. This clonotype was obtained from an adult who was a healthcare worker with PCR-confirmed SARS-CoV-2 infection or an uninfected control (not recorded which). DNA for the CDR3: TGTGCCAGCAGCTTAGTTTGGGGTAACTCTGGAAACACCATATATTTT. This codes for CASSLVWGNSGNTIYF.